The 7 T cell receptor beta chains listed next were all sequenced from one sample in a study of shared clonotypes between healthy human individuals. Profiling relied on immunoSEQ multiplex PCR, and the TCRdb table lists in-frame clones only, not all of them. Of approximately 500,000 clones detected, 96% appear once; the ten largest clones hold less than 0.06%. The material sequenced was naive CD4+ T cells sorted from blood. This sample's subset: CD45RA+ positively selected. The origin of the receptors is a woman aged 30 to 39 in good health.

This clone showed up just a few times. The chain is built from TRBV28 and TRBJ1-1; D gene uncertain. With 6 bases removed from V and 3 bases from J, the gap between germline ends came to 11 bases. Looked up from germline, CDR1 is MDHEN and CDR2 is SYDVKM. The CDR3 loop spans 13 amino acids. The CDR3 reads CASSPWRYTEAFF. The CDR3 region has the DNA TGTGCCAGCAGCCCCTGGCGCTACACTGAAGCTTTCTTT.

V is TRBV28 and J is TRBJ1-2; possibly TRBD1 for D (5 bases). There are 14 residues in the CDR3. The V end lost 6 bases, the J end lost 5 bases, and 16 bases lay between the germline ends. Germline-derived CDR1 and CDR2 are MDHEN and SYDVKM. The CDR3 spells CASRMGHQGYGYTF. The CDR3 coding sequence is TGTGCCAGCAGAATGGGGCACCAGGGATATGGCTACACCTTC.

The chain carries TRBV5-1 and TRBJ2-5; unclear D gene. The last part of the DNA fits TRBJ2-7 better; the J call may be wrong. This CDR3 is built from 14 residues. Germline lookup yields CDR1 SGHRS and CDR2 YFSETQ. CDR3 amino acids: CASSLSASSYEQYF. CDR3 bases: TGCGCCAGCAGCTTGTCTGCGAGCTCCTACGAGCAGTACTTC.

V usage is TRBV28 and J usage is TRBJ2-1; 14 bases agree with TRBD2. There are 15 residues in the CDR3. Per germline, CDR1 MDHEN and CDR2 SYDVKM. The junction had 8 bases not matched to a gene; V was cut back by 7 bases and J by 9 bases. The CDR3 loop is CASNFGLAGGREQFF. Here the CDR3 DNA reads TGTGCCAGCAACTTCGGACTAGCGGGAGGTCGTGAGCAGTTCTTC.

The J gene is TRBJ1-4, the V gene TRBV5-1; no clear D gene. V lost 1 base to trimming and J lost 4 bases, with 8 bases between them. The CDR3 runs to 14 residues. In germline, CDR1 is SGHRS, CDR2 YFSETQ. This chain's CDR3 is CASSLTAGNEKLFF. The CDR3 bases are TGCGCCAGCAGCTTGACGGCTGGTAATGAAAAACTGTTTTTT.

This clone appeared a single time. This rearrangement joins TRBV5-1 to TRBJ2-7; TRBD1 matches at 7 bases. CDR3 length equals 14 residues. Trimming removed 2 bases from V and 2 bases from J; junction bases left unmatched: 4. In germline, CDR1 is SGHRS, CDR2 YFSETQ. The CDR3 is CASSLQGRPYEQYF. The DNA of the CDR3 is TGCGCCAGCAGCTTACAGGGGCGCCCCTACGAGCAGTACTTC. The whole variable domain, remainder taken from reference TRBV5-1 and TRBJ2-7, is KAGVTQTPRYLIKTRGQQVTLSCSPISGHRSVSWYQQTPGQGLQFLFEYFSETQRNKGNFPGRFSGRQFSNSRSEMNVSTLELGDSALYLCASSLQGRPYEQYFGPGTRLTVT.

The genes are TRBV6-4 and TRBJ1-1; no definite D call. V shed 2 bases and J shed 7 bases, with 11 bases lying between them. The CDR3 sequence is 13 residues long. CDR1 MRHNA and CDR2 SNTAGT come from the germline V gene. The CDR3 DNA is TGTGCCAGCAGTGACCGTCCGACACATGAAGCTTTCTTT. Translating it yields CASSDRPTHEAFF.